This TCR beta chain was captured by sequencing in a study of T-cell reconstitution after alpha-beta-depleted transplantation in children. Study findings and constraints: The origin of high day-60 TCRbeta diversity in some patients lay in surviving recipient T cells and thymic progenitors. The authors attributed T-cell counts and diversity one year after transplant mostly to newly produced T cells. Several hundred expanded graft clones reportedly supplied alpha-beta T cells about two months after transplant.

The germline V and J ends were trimmed by 1 base and 3 bases, with 6 bases remaining between them. The CDR3 is 13 residues long. Unique molecular identifiers were used in preparing the TCRbeta library. MiXCR, applied by TCRdb to the PCR reads, yields one record per CDR3 protein. Of about 90,000 distinct CDR3 sequences in the sample, 15% to 17% were seen once. This clonotype was seen ten or more times. Its antigen is currently unknown. The receptor was isolated from a male patient between 2 and 9 years old who had a stem cell transplant for acute lymphoblastic leukemia, so the T cells may come from the graft donor. The rearrangement uses TRBV12-3 or TRBV12-4 and TRBJ1-2; D perhaps matches TRBD1 (5 bases). The sequences come from PBMCs, mostly from graft donor cells, collected 180 days after TCRalphabeta/CD19-depleted stem cell transplant. In DNA form, the CDR3 reads TGTGCCAGCAGTTTAGGGGGCGACTATGGCTACACCTTC. Encoded protein: CASSLGGDYGYTF.